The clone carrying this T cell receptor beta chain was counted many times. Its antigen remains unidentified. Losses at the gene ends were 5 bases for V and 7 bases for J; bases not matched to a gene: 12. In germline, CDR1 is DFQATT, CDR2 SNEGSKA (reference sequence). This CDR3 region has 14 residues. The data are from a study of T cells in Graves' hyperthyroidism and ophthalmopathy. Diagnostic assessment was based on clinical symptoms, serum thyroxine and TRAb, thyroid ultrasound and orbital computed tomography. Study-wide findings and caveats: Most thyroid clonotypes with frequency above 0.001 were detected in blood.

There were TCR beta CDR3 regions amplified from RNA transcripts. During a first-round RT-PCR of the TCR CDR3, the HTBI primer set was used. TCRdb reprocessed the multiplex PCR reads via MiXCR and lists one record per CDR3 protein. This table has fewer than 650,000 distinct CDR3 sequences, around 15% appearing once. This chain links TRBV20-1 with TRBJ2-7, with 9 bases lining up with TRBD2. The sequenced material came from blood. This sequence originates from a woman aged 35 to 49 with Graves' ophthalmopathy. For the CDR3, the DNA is TGCAGTGCTCTTACCCGCGGGAGGGCGGGGGAGCAGTACTTC. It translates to CSALTRGRAGEQYF.